This T cell receptor beta chain was found in a study of blood T cell repertoires in COVID-19. About the study: Sources were T cells, B-cell-depleted T cells, or PBMCs; the material itself was cDNA or gDNA.

CDR3 size: 13 residues. The germline V and J ends were trimmed by 6 bases and 5 bases, with 13 bases remaining between them. Germline values: CDR1 MNHEY, CDR2 SVGAGI. Per the original data handling: How many nucleated cells were present was estimated from reference gene primer amplification. TCRdb keeps only in-frame clones here, not all; method: immunoSEQ multiplex PCR. Clone size and the V and J calls come from that table; the DNA yielded D and trimming. The sample includes about 130,000 clones, 80% to 90% of them seen just once. Sequenced material: peripheral blood. This chain links TRBV6-5 with TRBJ1-2; D ambiguous. This TCR was sampled from a human donor in a cohort sampled during active COVID-19. The CDR3 region has the DNA TGTGCCAGCAGCCCCACTCTCAATTATGGCTACACCTTC. Protein sequence: CASSPTLNYGYTF.